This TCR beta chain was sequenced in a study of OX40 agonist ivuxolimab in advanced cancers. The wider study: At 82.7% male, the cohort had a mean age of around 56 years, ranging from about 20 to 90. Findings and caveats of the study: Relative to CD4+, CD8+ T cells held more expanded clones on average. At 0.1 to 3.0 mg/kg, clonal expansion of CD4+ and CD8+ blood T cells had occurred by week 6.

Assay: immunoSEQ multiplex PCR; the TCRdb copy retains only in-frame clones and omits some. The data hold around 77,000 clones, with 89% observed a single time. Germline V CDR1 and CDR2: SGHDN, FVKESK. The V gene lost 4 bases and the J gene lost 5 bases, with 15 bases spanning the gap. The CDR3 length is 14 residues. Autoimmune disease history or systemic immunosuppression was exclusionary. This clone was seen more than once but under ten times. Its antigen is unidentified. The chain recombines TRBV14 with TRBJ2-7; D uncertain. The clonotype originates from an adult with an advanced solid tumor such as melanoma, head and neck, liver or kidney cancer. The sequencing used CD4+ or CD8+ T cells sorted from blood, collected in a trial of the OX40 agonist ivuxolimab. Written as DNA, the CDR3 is TGTGCCAGCAGCCGTACGAACTCCCGCGACGAGCAGTACTTC. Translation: CASSRTNSRDEQYF. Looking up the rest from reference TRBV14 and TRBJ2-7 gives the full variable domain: EAGVTQFPSHSVIEKGQTVTLRCDPISGHDNLYWYRRVMGKEIKFLLHFVKESKQDESGMPNNRFLAERTGGTYSTLKVQPAELEDSGVYFCASSRTNSRDEQYFGPGTRLTVT.